The following is a T cell receptor beta chain sequence with its context. Its antigen is unknown. In germline, CDR1 is SGHTA, CDR2 FQGNSA. The CDR3 spans 13 residues. Trimming removed 5 bases from V and 4 bases from J, with 12 bases in between. Lesional scalp tissue (obtained by punch biopsy) and peripheral blood were collected from alopecia areata patients. The authors sorted CD4+ and CD8+ T cells from PBMCs. Investigators isolated RNA and reverse transcribed it into cDNA to act as the sequencing template. Libraries were prepared by immunoSEQ multiplex PCR; TCRdb keeps only in-frame clonotypes and omits some of them. The sample contains approximately 30,000 clones, less than 75% of which appear only once. This specimen belongs to a study of CD8+ T cells in alopecia areata. Broader study findings: Compared with mice, patients displayed less clear TCR sharing, possibly for HLA-related reasons.

The sample was NKG2D-high CD8+ T cells sorted from blood. The V and J genes are TRBV7-2 and TRBJ2-7; D call uncertain. The sequence was collected from a human donor with alopecia areata. As DNA, the CDR3 is TGTGCCAGCAGCACCGGGCCAGGTTACGAGCAGTACTTC. This gives the protein CASSTGPGYEQYF.